These T cell receptor beta chains were read from a single sample in a study of cytomegalovirus exposure and HLA in healthy donors. Assay: immunoSEQ multiplex PCR; the TCRdb copy retains only in-frame clones and omits some. The profile covers under 150,000 clones, with 84% appearing a single time and more than 1.4% taken by the ten largest. The sample consisted of PBMCs. The source is a woman in her twenties or thirties in good health and CMV-seronegative. The CDR3 runs from the conserved cysteine through the conserved F or W. D genes are given only for firm matches. The size field is filled for only some rows; it gives once, few, many or a size class.

j_call v_call d_call clone_size cdr3_aa
TRBJ1-3 TRBV2 - - CASTVQVGSGNTIYF
TRBJ2-3 TRBV7-3 - - CASSLSGLLTDTQYF
TRBJ2-2 TRBV4-3 TRBD2 once CASSQAAGGSNTGELFF
TRBJ2-1 TRBV6-5 - - CASTPGGYNEQFF
TRBJ1-6 TRBV28 TRBD1 - CASSFSLGGGNSPLHF
TRBJ2-7 TRBV7-3 TRBD1 - CASSSQGARLNF
TRBJ2-5 TRBV2 - few CASIPSERETQYF
TRBJ1-6 TRBV4-1 TRBD1 - CASSQQGTGNSPLHF
TRBJ2-2 TRBV19 - many CASSLGTPLRGELFF
TRBJ2-5 TRBV9 TRBD2 - CASSVDQRGGQETQYF
TRBJ2-5 TRBV5-6 - - CASSFLGVETQYF
TRBJ2-3 TRBV4-2 - - CASSQERGPSSDTQYF
TRBJ2-7 TRBV11-2 - - CASSPRYEQYF
TRBJ2-7 TRBV9 TRBD1 once CASSVGQGIYEQYF
TRBJ2-3 TRBV28 TRBD1 - CASSFRDPYRGPTDTQYF
TRBJ2-2 TRBV10-3 TRBD1 - CAISEYQGVNTGELFF
TRBJ1-1 TRBV27 TRBD1 - CASRSYRGYDTEAFF
TRBJ1-4 TRBV18 - - CASSPIETGRSEKLFF
TRBJ1-5 TRBV18 TRBD1 - CASSLTTGNDQPQHF
TRBJ2-7 TRBV5-1 - once CASSFSVSGLEQYF
TRBJ1-1 TRBV9 TRBD1 - CASSVEDRENTEAFF
TRBJ2-2 TRBV5-4 - - CASSLQSSGASGELFF
TRBJ2-2 TRBV7-7 TRBD1 few CASSPNRGRSGELFF
TRBJ2-7 TRBV19 - - CASSPATGLNEQYF
TRBJ1-6 TRBV5-6 - - CASSLGRGLNSPLHF
TRBJ2-1 TRBV29-1 TRBD2 - CSVERLAGGTTQGEQFF
TRBJ1-2 TRBV6-6 TRBD1 - CASIPGGNYGYTF
TRBJ1-1 TRBV27 TRBD1 - CASSFIDRGPEAFF
TRBJ2-1 TRBV18 TRBD1 - CASSPGTDSNNEQFF
TRBJ2-1 TRBV5-1 TRBD2 - CASSLVLAGRSYNEQFF
TRBJ1-2 TRBV7-9 TRBD1 - CASSFKGQGGNYGYTF
TRBJ2-2 TRBV6-6 - - CASSYSATSGELFF
TRBJ1-2 TRBV11-2 - - CASSLDWGRGSHTF
TRBJ1-6 TRBV28 - - CASSSTVSDNSPLHF
TRBJ2-2 TRBV27 TRBD1 once CASSKTGVWTGELFF
TRBJ1-2 TRBV18 TRBD1 - CASSPRQGSWGYTF
TRBJ2-3 TRBV27 - - CASRQASTDTQYF
TRBJ2-2 TRBV19 - - CASSMVSGGFTGELFF
TRBJ2-1 TRBV29-1 TRBD2 - CSVQLAGYNEQFF
TRBJ1-1 TRBV11-3 - - CASSSTLNTEAFF
TRBJ2-2 TRBV18 - - CATGPGMLDTGELFF
TRBJ2-7 TRBV4-3 - - CASSQDTQNEQYF
TRBJ2-2 TRBV10-2 - - CASSVRGSTGELFF
TRBJ1-1 TRBV18 - - CASSPGRNTEAFF
TRBJ2-1 TRBV13 TRBD2 few CASSLIGGGGPGYNEQFF
TRBJ1-2 TRBV6-5 - many CASSYRSRANYGYTF
TRBJ2-7 TRBV7-2 - - CASSLSFAGTDAYEQYF
TRBJ2-4 TRBV5-1 TRBD1 - CASSWTGGPTNIQYF
TRBJ2-7 TRBV5-1 - - CASSLFQYEQYF
TRBJ2-1 TRBV28 - - CASSSPVGYNEQFF
TRBJ1-1 TRBV28 - - CASSLYPGRGNTEAFF
TRBJ1-2 TRBV2 - - CASRYRKNNYGYTF
TRBJ2-5 TRBV15 TRBD1 - CATGTGVAETQYF
TRBJ1-5 TRBV5-1 - - CASSWEGGNQPQHF